The present entry profiles one T cell receptor beta chain with its context. The sample comes from a study of blood T cell repertoires in COVID-19. Across the whole study: Sites across the United States, Italy and Spain contributed samples from acute and convalescent COVID-19. T cells, B-cell-depleted T cells, or PBMCs provided the cDNA or gDNA that served as material.

In the authors' workflow: Reference gene primers were amplified, and this amplification served to estimate nucleated cell counts. TCRdb keeps only in-frame clones here, not all; method: immunoSEQ multiplex PCR. That table furnishes V, J and clone size, whereas the DNA furnished D and trimming. The sample lists around 140,000 clones, 75% to 90% seen once, with around 6.3% in the top ten. In germline, CDR1 is KGHSH, CDR2 LQKENI. The CDR3 runs 14 residues. V shed 2 bases, J shed 3 bases, and the junction held 3 bases outside the gene matches. This chain connects TRBV18 to TRBJ2-7; 8 nucleotides align to TRBD2. Sample: peripheral blood. The origin of this receptor is a man older than 75 with acute or convalescent COVID-19. In DNA form, the CDR3 reads TGTGCCAGCTCACCATCCAGCGGGAGCTACGAGCAGTACTTC. Protein: CASSPSSGSYEQYF.